This TCR beta chain was sequenced during a study of T cell repertoires in cytomegalovirus infection. Findings of the study overall: HLA-C-restricted CMV clonotypes gave the most frequent clonotype in two of eight donors. Cumulative frequency (of public TCR beta family members) identified carriers of CMV plus the relevant HLA.

One entry per CDR3 protein, called by TCRdb with MiXCR from the reads. The profile shows some 940,000 distinct CDR3 sequences, 30% to 40% of them singletons. About this clonotype: The antigen remains undetermined. A read error may be the cause here, since a much bigger clone is one base away.

The receptor was derived from a human donor in good health (CMV status not recorded). Some clones in this sample may be carry-over from other donors' samples. The sample here was cultured CD8+ T cells from PBMCs, taken from culture after CMV antigen stimulation.

CDR3 region: CASSPTDRGPGPEAFF. The CDR3 bases are TGTGCCAGCAGCCCCACCGATCGGGGCCCGGGTCCTGAAGCTTTCTTT. The rearrangement joins TRBV7-6 to TRBJ1-1, with TRBD1 as a possible D gene (5 bases). The V gene's germline CDR1 is SGHVS and CDR2 FNYEAQ. This CDR3 has 16 residues. V was shortened by 5 bases and J by 6 bases, with 22 bases between the two germline ends.